Listed below are T cell receptor beta chains from one sample, sequenced in a study of identical twins. MiXCR, run by TCRdb on the 5' RACE reads, gives a single entry per CDR3 protein. Counted here are roughly 1.6 million distinct CDR3 sequences, under 35% occurring once; the ten biggest clones make up over 0.25%. Sequencing was performed on cord blood. Receptors originate from a newborn girl in good health. Each CDR3 is given with its conserved first and last residue. Each record gives: CDR3 protein, CDR3 DNA, D gene, J gene, clone size, V gene. A D gene is named only where the DNA matches it firmly. Not all rows give a size; the values are once, few, many and, for expanded clones, a class.

CASSTRRTGSNEKLFF | TGTGCCAGCAGTACCCGGAGGACAGGGAGTAATGAAAAACTGTTTTTT | TRBD1 | TRBJ1-4 | few | TRBV28
CASSLRGLALPQSADTQYF | TGTGCCAGCAGTTTGAGGGGACTAGCGCTCCCCCAGAGCGCAGATACGCAGTATTTT | TRBD2 | TRBJ2-3 | . | TRBV12-3/TRBV12-4
CASSIPAGTGNNEQFF | TGTGCCAGCAGTATACCCGCCGGGACAGGTAACAATGAGCAGTTCTTC | TRBD1 | TRBJ2-1 | few | TRBV28
CASRLDVSSYNEQFF | TGTGCCAGCAGGCTGGACGTTAGCTCCTACAATGAGCAGTTCTTC | . | TRBJ2-1 | . | TRBV2
CASSAAPSSEQYF | TGTGCCAGCAGTGCTGCTCCCTCCTCCGAGCAGTACTTC | . | TRBJ2-7 | . | TRBV6-1
CASSFGLTTGELFF | TGTGCCAGCAGTTTTGGTCTCACCACCGGGGAGCTGTTTTTT | . | TRBJ2-2 | . | TRBV12-3/TRBV12-4
CSVVPEGYEQYF | TGCAGCGTTGTACCAGAGGGGTACGAGCAGTACTTC | . | TRBJ2-7 | many | TRBV29-1
CSAAPGWPKADTQYF | TGCAGTGCTGCCCCGGGGTGGCCGAAGGCAGATACGCAGTATTTT | . | TRBJ2-3 | . | TRBV20-1
CASSESGADEQFF | TGTGCCAGCAGTGAAAGTGGCGCGGATGAGCAGTTCTTC | . | TRBJ2-1 | . | TRBV6-1
CSASPYNSPLHF | TGCAGTGCCAGTCCCTATAATTCACCCCTCCACTTT | . | TRBJ1-6 | . | TRBV20-1
CASSQDGGWDTEAFF | TGTGCCAGCAGCCAAGATGGTGGGTGGGACACTGAAGCTTTCTTT | . | TRBJ1-1 | . | TRBV3-1
CSARDSSGREFF | TGCAGTGCTAGAGACTCTAGCGGGAGGGAGTTCTTC | TRBD2 | TRBJ2-1 | . | TRBV20-1
CASSLLQPSQETQYF | TGCGCCAGCAGCTTACTACAGCCCAGCCAAGAGACCCAGTACTTC | . | TRBJ2-5 | . | TRBV5-1
CASRLAGMTGDTQYF | TGTGCCAGCAGACTAGCGGGTATGACCGGAGATACGCAGTATTTT | TRBD2 | TRBJ2-3 | . | TRBV6-2/TRBV6-3
CASSVRTGGLSYEQYF | TGTGCCAGCAGCGTACGGACAGGGGGCCTCTCCTACGAGCAGTACTTC | TRBD1 | TRBJ2-7 | . | TRBV9
CASSPTSSGETQYF | TGTGCCAGCAGCCCGACTAGCTCTGGAGAGACCCAGTACTTC | TRBD2 | TRBJ2-5 | . | TRBV3-1
CSAPYLAGPYNEQFF | TGCAGTGCTCCCTACCTAGCGGGACCCTACAATGAGCAGTTCTTC | TRBD2 | TRBJ2-1 | . | TRBV20-1
CASTLGHNYGYTF | TGTGCCAGCACCTTGGGACATAACTATGGCTACACCTTC | . | TRBJ1-2 | . | TRBV12-3/TRBV12-4
CSARDYVRSYGYTF | TGCAGTGCTAGAGATTACGTTCGAAGCTATGGCTACACCTTC | . | TRBJ1-2 | many | TRBV20-1